This T cell receptor beta chain was sequenced for a study of T cells in Graves' hyperthyroidism and ophthalmopathy. Uncontrolled infection, other autoimmune disease, pregnancy or lactation disqualified patients from enrolment. Thyroid ultrasound and orbital computed tomography, with clinical symptoms and serum thyroxine and TRAb, informed diagnoses. This clonotype was detected only a few times. Its antigen remains unknown. RNA transcripts gave rise to amplified TCR beta CDR3 regions. The TCR CDR3 was amplified in a first-round RT-PCR using the HTBI primer set. Each CDR3 protein is one row after TCRdb ran MiXCR on the multiplex PCR reads. This sample has 450,000 to 700,000 distinct CDR3 sequences, with around 45% found just once. V lost 3 bases to trimming and J lost 8 bases, with 16 bases between them. The CDR3 is made up of 15 amino acids. Germline assignment: CDR1 MGHDK and CDR2 SYGVNS. The study, taken as a whole, reports: Most thyroid clonotypes that were expanded above 0.001 also turned up in blood. It was a median around 6 months before onset that the model predicted ophthalmopathy.

The sequenced sample consisted of peripheral blood or thyroid tissue (not recorded which). The clonotype was recovered from an adult woman with Graves' disease, either hyperthyroidism or ophthalmopathy (not recorded which). The chain joins TRBV25-1 to TRBJ1-4; D possibly corresponds to TRBD1 (5 bases). Written as DNA, the CDR3 is TGTGCCAGCAGTGAGGTTAAGGGGTTCTTAGAAAAACTGTTTTTT. Translated, it gives CASSEVKGFLEKLFF.